This TCR beta chain was recovered during a study of T cells in Graves' hyperthyroidism and ophthalmopathy. With respect to this clonotype: A read error may explain this, as a much larger clone is one base away.

There are 16 residues in the CDR3. Germline values: CDR1 ENHRY, CDR2 SYGVKD. There were TCR beta CDR3 regions amplified from RNA transcripts. First-round RT-PCR targeting the TCR CDR3 was performed with the HTBI primer set. TCRdb analysed the multiplex PCR reads with MiXCR anew, one entry per CDR3 protein. This table holds nearly 600,000 distinct CDR3 sequences, around 14% found once. This TCR was sampled from a woman between 25 and 40 years old with Graves' hyperthyroidism that later progressed to Graves' ophthalmopathy. V gene TRBV10-3 combines with J gene TRBJ2-7, with 7 bases aligning to TRBD1. What was sequenced was blood. The CDR3 coding sequence is TGTGCCACCAGTGAGAGGAGAGGGACAGAAGACAACGAGCAGTACTTC. This encodes CATSERRGTEDNEQYF.